Each of the 26 T cell receptor beta chains below was sequenced from the same sample in a study of T-cell memory formation after mild COVID-19. TCRdb used MiXCR to reprocess the 5' RACE reads, holding one entry per CDR3 protein. The sample lists hundreds of thousands of distinct CDR3 sequences, 20% to 25% occurring once. Material: PBMCs or a T cell subset sorted from them (not recorded which). All receptors come from an adult woman who had mild COVID-19 (a few samples of this study predate the infection). Cell type and time point are not known.

The chain couples TRBV9 to TRBJ1-6; 8 nucleotides agree with TRBD1. In germline, CDR1 is SGDLS, CDR2 YYNGEE. The ends lost 4 bases at V and 4 bases at J; junction bases unmatched: 4. The CDR3 contains 15 residues. DNA of the CDR3: TGTGCCAGCAGCCAAAGACAGGGGTATAATTCACCCCTCCACTTT. Protein sequence: CASSQRQGYNSPLHF.

This clonotype turned up a few times. The genes are TRBV20-1 and TRBJ2-5, with D possibly TRBD1 on 6 matching bases. CDR1 is DFQATT and CDR2 is SNEGSKA in the germline V gene (reference sequence). The ends were cut back, 0 bases at V and 4 bases at J, with 24 bases in the middle. The CDR3 runs 18 residues. The CDR3 loop reads CSARDLQGKGPSPETQYF. In DNA form, the CDR3 reads TGCAGTGCTAGAGACCTTCAGGGGAAGGGGCCCAGCCCAGAGACCCAGTACTTC.

This clonotype appeared many times. In nucleotides, the CDR3 is TGCGCCAGCAGCTTTGACAGGGGCGGCTATAATTCACCCCTCCACTTT. As protein: CASSFDRGGYNSPLHF. This chain uses TRBV5-1 with TRBJ1-6, with 8 bases aligning to TRBD1. Looked up from germline, CDR1 is SGHRS and CDR2 is YFSETQ. The CDR3 spans 16 residues. V gave up 2 bases and J gave up 3 bases; unmatched junction bases: 4.

The chain joins TRBV20-1 to TRBJ1-1; D gene ambiguous. This CDR3 has 12 amino acids. Germline CDR1 DFQATT, CDR2 SNEGSKA (reference sequence). Trimming removed 0 bases at V and 6 bases at J, with 8 bases between. The CDR3 DNA follows: TGCAGTGCTAGAGATCCTACCCCTGAAGCTTTCTTT. It codes for CSARDPTPEAFF.

This clonotype was seen a few times. J is TRBJ2-1 and V is TRBV9, with a weak D call TRBD2 (5 bases). V was cut by 0 bases and J by 2 bases, with 9 bases left in between. The CDR3 has 15 residues. CDR1 SGDLS and CDR2 YYNGEE come from the germline V gene. CDR3 coding DNA: TGTGCCAGCAGCGTAGGCGGGCTAACCTACAATGAGCAGTTCTTC. Amino acid sequence: CASSVGGLTYNEQFF. Supplemented by reference TRBV9 and TRBJ2-1, the full variable domain reads DSGVTQTPKHLITATGQRVTLRCSPRSGDLSVYWYQQSLDQGLQFLIQYYNGEERAKGNILERFSAQQFPDLHSELNLSSLELGDSALYFCASSVGGLTYNEQFFGPGTRLTVL.

V gene TRBV7-8 combines with J gene TRBJ2-1, with 11 bases matching TRBD1. V lost 7 bases, J lost 8 bases, and 16 bases stayed unmatched. This CDR3 comprises 17 residues. The germline CDR1 and CDR2 sequences are SGHVS and FQNEAQ. Here the CDR3 reads CASTPSGRTGGRDEQFF. The DNA of the CDR3 is TGTGCCAGCACCCCGAGCGGGAGGACAGGGGGCCGGGATGAGCAGTTCTTC.

Only a few counts were recorded for this clonotype. The chain couples TRBV7-2 to TRBJ2-1, with 9 bases lining up with TRBD2. Germline trimming cut 2 bases from V and 8 bases from J; bases unmatched to any gene: 13. The CDR3 consists of 17 residues. The V gene's germline CDR1 is SGHTA and CDR2 FQGNSA. The CDR3 loop reads CASSLTSWVAGADEQFF. The CDR3 bases are TGTGCCAGCAGCTTAACTTCTTGGGTAGCGGGAGCCGATGAGCAGTTCTTC.

This chain links TRBV7-2 with TRBJ2-7, with 8 nucleotides matching TRBD1. The germline CDR1 and CDR2 sequences are SGHTA and FQGNSA. The CDR3 is 14 residues long. V was pared by 3 bases and J by 2 bases, with 3 bases of the junction left unmatched. DNA of the CDR3: TGTGCCAGCAGCTTTCAACAGGGGGCCTACGAGCAGTACTTC. Its translation: CASSFQQGAYEQYF.

This chain links TRBV24-1 with TRBJ2-7; D is ambiguous. The ends were cut back, 3 bases at V and 2 bases at J, with 4 bases in the middle. The CDR3 runs to 12 residues. Germline assignment: CDR1 KGHDR and CDR2 SFDVKD. CDR3 nucleotides: TGTGCCACCAGTGATCCCACCTACGAGCAGTACTTC. Translation gives CATSDPTYEQYF.

This clonotype was observed a handful of times. This rearrangement joins TRBV28 to TRBJ2-7; 7 bases fit TRBD2. Germline V CDR1 and CDR2: MDHEN, SYDVKM. The CDR3 loop spans 15 amino acids. V shed 6 bases, J shed 2 bases, and the junction held 10 bases outside the gene matches. The CDR3 here is CASSRGGIVAYEQYF. The CDR3 DNA reads TGTGCCAGCAGCCGCGGGGGAATTGTTGCCTACGAGCAGTACTTC.

The genes are TRBV4-2 and TRBJ2-5; D unresolved. The CDR3 has 14 residues. V lost 1 base, J lost 5 bases, and 11 bases lay in between. Germline V lookup: CDR1 LGHNA, CDR2 YNFKEQ. CDR3 sequence (DNA): TGTGCCAGCAGCCAAGGTGGGTGGAAGGAGACCCAGTACTTC. This encodes CASSQGGWKETQYF.

This chain connects TRBV11-2 to TRBJ1-3; D unresolved. V lost 4 bases and J 2 bases, leaving 6 bases between the germline ends. The CDR3 extends over 13 amino acids. CDR1 is SGHAT, CDR2 FQNNGV, per germline. CDR3 nucleotides: TGTGCCAGCAGCTCCCGACCTGGAAACACCATATATTTT. As protein: CASSSRPGNTIYF. The full variable domain, its missing parts supplied by reference TRBV11-2 and TRBJ1-3, is EAGVAQSPRYKIIEKRQSVAFWCNPISGHATLYWYQQILGQGPKLLIQFQNNGVVDDSQLPKDRFSAERLKGVDSTLKIQPAKLEDSAVYLCASSSRPGNTIYFGEGSWLTVV.

The chain employs TRBV6-5 and TRBJ2-7, with 7 bases identical to TRBD2. CDR1 MNHEY and CDR2 SVGAGI come from the germline V gene. This CDR3 is 15 amino acids long. V shed 5 bases and J 2 bases; nucleotides not matched to a gene: 9. CDR3 residues: CASSPSGTATYEQYF. The CDR3 nucleotides read TGTGCCAGCAGTCCCAGCGGGACTGCAACCTACGAGCAGTACTTC.

The sample holds a few counts of this clonotype. The rearrangement uses TRBV5-1 and TRBJ2-3; D gene uncertain. Trimming removed 2 bases from V and 2 bases from J, with 12 bases in between. The CDR3 contains 15 residues. The germline V gene has CDR1 SGHRS and CDR2 YFSETQ. The CDR3 region has the DNA TGCGCCAGCAGCTTCGGGCTGGGAACCACAGATACGCAGTATTTT. Translating it yields CASSFGLGTTDTQYF.

The V and J genes are TRBV24-1 and TRBJ2-7; the match to TRBD2 covers 9 bases. Losses at the gene ends were 6 bases for V and 7 bases for J; bases not matched to a gene: 18. The CDR3 totals 17 residues. Germline V gene data show CDR1 as KGHDR and CDR2 as SFDVKD. The CDR3 protein is CATSQHPGAGGSQEQYF. In DNA form, the CDR3 reads TGTGCCACCAGTCAACATCCGGGAGCGGGAGGTTCCCAGGAGCAGTACTTC.

This clonotype was counted only a few times. One end of the junction varies from germline; a read error may be responsible. The chain couples TRBV11-3 to TRBJ2-1; 12 bases map to TRBD1. The CDR3 sequence is 15 residues long. CDR1 is SGHNT, CDR2 YENEEA, per germline. CDR3 coding DNA: TGTGCCAGCAGCTCCCGGGACAGGGGGCGACCTGAGGAGTTCTTC. Translated, it gives CASSSRDRGRPEEFF.

The rearrangement uses TRBV12-3 or TRBV12-4 and TRBJ2-2; TRBD1 matches 9 bases. The CDR3 is made up of 16 amino acids. Trimming cost V 2 bases and J 7 bases; bases outside gene matches: 8. CDR3 amino acids: CASSLWGTGLVGELFF. As DNA, the CDR3 is TGTGCCAGCAGTTTATGGGGGACAGGGTTAGTCGGGGAGCTGTTTTTT.

This chain joins TRBV29-1 and TRBJ2-1; the match to TRBD2 covers 8 bases. J lost 8 bases, V lost 6 bases, and 12 bases had no gene match. The germline V gene encodes CDR1 SQVTM and CDR2 ANQGSEA. The length of the CDR3 is 14 residues. Here the CDR3 reads CSVASGRKYDEQFF. In DNA, the CDR3 is TGCAGCGTAGCGAGCGGGAGAAAGTATGATGAGCAGTTCTTC.

This sequence joins TRBV7-8 and TRBJ2-3, with TRBD1 identical over 8 bases. The junction had 6 bases not matched to a gene; V was cut back by 5 bases and J by 5 bases. There are 14 residues in the CDR3. Germline lookup yields CDR1 SGHVS and CDR2 FQNEAQ. In nucleotides, the CDR3 is TGTGCCAGCAGCCCAAGCAGGGGGCGAGATACGCAGTATTTT. This sequence encodes CASSPSRGRDTQYF.

This chain joins TRBV7-2 and TRBJ2-7; tentatively, D is TRBD2 (6 bases). CDR1 and CDR2 from the germline V gene are SGHTA and FQGNSA. The CDR3 is 14 amino acids. V lost 5 bases to trimming and J lost 6 bases, with 17 bases between them. The CDR3 DNA sequence: TGTGCCAGCAGCAGCCACCGGGACTTGAGCGAGCAGTACTTC. Amino acid sequence: CASSSHRDLSEQYF.

The genes are TRBV2 and TRBJ2-1, with TRBD2 matching 10 bases. Per germline, CDR1 SNHLY and CDR2 FYNNEI. The CDR3 has 13 residues. The V segment lost 7 bases and the J segment 8 bases; nucleotides outside the gene matches: 5. The CDR3 loop reads CASTSGLAHEQFF. The CDR3 bases are TGTGCCAGCACCTCGGGACTAGCGCATGAGCAGTTCTTC.

This sequence joins TRBV3-1 and TRBJ2-7, with 8 nucleotides matching TRBD2. This CDR3 contains 16 residues. The germline V gene has CDR1 LGHDT and CDR2 YNNKEL (reference sequence). The ends lost 4 bases at V and 3 bases at J; junction bases unmatched: 11. The CDR3, as DNA: TGTGCCAGCAGCCCTCATCCTGAGCGGGGGTTCTACGAGCAGTACTTC. It is translated as CASSPHPERGFYEQYF.

The chain is built from TRBV6-5 and TRBJ2-7; D might be TRBD1 or TRBD2, each matching 5 bases. Trimming cost V 2 bases and J 2 bases, with 16 bases left between them. Germline CDR1 is MNHEY and CDR2 is SVGAGI. The CDR3 runs 16 residues. CDR3 bases: TGTGCCAGCAGTTACGATCAGGGAGATCAACCCTACGAGCAGTACTTC. The encoded protein is CASSYDQGDQPYEQYF.

This clonotype was seen a few times. This rearrangement joins TRBV20-1 to TRBJ2-3; 14 bases map to TRBD2. J gave up 8 bases and V 5 bases, and 12 bases lay outside the gene matches. This CDR3 is built from 16 residues. CDR1 and CDR2 from the germline V gene are DFQATT and SNEGSKA (reference sequence). The CDR3 loop reads CSALLTSGRAVSTQYF. The CDR3, as DNA: TGCAGTGCTCTTTTGACTAGCGGGAGGGCCGTCTCTACGCAGTATTTT.

This chain uses TRBV7-6 with TRBJ2-1; 10 bases are shared with TRBD2. This CDR3 has 15 residues. The germline V gene encodes CDR1 SGHVS and CDR2 FNYEAQ. Trimming at V came to 3 bases and at J to 8 bases, leaving 7 bases not matched to a gene. The DNA of the CDR3 is TGTGCCAGCAGCTTGCTAGCGGGAGAAGGCGATGAGCAGTTCTTC. Protein product: CASSLLAGEGDEQFF.

The chain combines TRBV20-1 with TRBJ1-6; D gene uncertain. The CDR3 is 14 residues long. V was pared by 0 bases and J by 6 bases, with 9 bases between. Germline V gives CDR1 DFQATT, CDR2 SNEGSKA (reference sequence). Here the CDR3 reads CSARDLTFNSPLHF. The CDR3 DNA sequence: TGCAGTGCTAGAGACCTTACCTTTAATTCACCCCTCCACTTT.